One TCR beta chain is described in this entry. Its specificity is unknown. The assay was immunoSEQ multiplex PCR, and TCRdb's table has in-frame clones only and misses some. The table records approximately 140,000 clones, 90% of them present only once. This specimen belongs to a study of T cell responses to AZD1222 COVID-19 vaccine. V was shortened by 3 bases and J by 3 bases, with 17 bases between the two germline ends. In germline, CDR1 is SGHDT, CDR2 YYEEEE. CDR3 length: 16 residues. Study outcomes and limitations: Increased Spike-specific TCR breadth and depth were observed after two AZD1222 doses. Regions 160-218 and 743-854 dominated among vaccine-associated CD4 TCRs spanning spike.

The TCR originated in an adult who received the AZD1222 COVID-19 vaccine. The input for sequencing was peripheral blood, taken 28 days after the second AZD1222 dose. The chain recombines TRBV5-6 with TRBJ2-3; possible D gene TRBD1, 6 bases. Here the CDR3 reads CASSSKLQGFTDTQYF. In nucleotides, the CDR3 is TGTGCCAGCAGCTCCAAATTGCAGGGGTTTACAGATACGCAGTATTTT.